The rows below give T cell receptor beta chains drawn from one sample of a study of blood T cell repertoires in COVID-19. The assay was immunoSEQ multiplex PCR, and TCRdb's table has in-frame clones only and misses some. The sample includes approximately 170,000 clones, approximately 84% seen only once; the top ten take 3.2%. Sequencing used PBMCs or T cells enriched from blood (not recorded which). These receptors all stem from a woman in her twenties or thirties who had recovered from COVID-19. Each CDR3 is given with its conserved first and last residue. The D gene is left open where the match is weak. Where a row states a size, it is once, few, many or the class of an expanded clone; other rows omit it.

abundance | d_gene | j_gene | v_gene | len | CDR3nt | CDR3aa
. | TRBD1 | TRBJ2-7 | TRBV25-1 | 16 | TGTGCCAGCAGTGCCCTTCGGACAGGGAGCTCCTACGAGCAGTACTTC | CASSALRTGSSYEQYF
. | TRBD2 | TRBJ2-7 | TRBV14 | 17 | TGTGCCAGCAGCCATTGGTCTAGCGGGAGTACCTCCTACGAGCAGTACTTC | CASSHWSSGSTSYEQYF
. | . | TRBJ1-2 | TRBV28 | 11 | TGTGCCAGCAGTTCCTACTATGGCTACACCTTC | CASSSYYGYTF
once | . | TRBJ1-1 | TRBV7-8 | 16 | TGTGCCAGCAGCCAGAGAGGACGGGGAGGGTCCACTGAAGCTTTCTTT | CASSQRGRGGSTEAFF
. | . | TRBJ2-5 | TRBV2 | 15 | TGTGCCAGCAGTGAATTCTGGGGCCCCCAAGAGACCCAGTACTTC | CASSEFWGPQETQYF
. | . | TRBJ2-3 | TRBV6-4 | 13 | TGTGCCAGCAGTGACTCGGAGAGAGATACGCAGTATTTT | CASSDSERDTQYF
once | . | TRBJ2-2 | TRBV30 | 15 | TGTGCCTGGAGGTCCAGGGCCGTCATGACCGGGGAGCTGTTTTTT | CAWRSRAVMTGELFF
. | . | TRBJ2-1 | TRBV5-1 | 16 | TGCGCCAGCAGCTTGGCCCCGGGAGTTTACTACAATGAGCAGTTCTTC | CASSLAPGVYYNEQFF
. | TRBD1 | TRBJ1-6 | TRBV9 | 16 | TGTGCCAGCAGCTCAAGACAGGGCAGCACGGAGTCACCCCTCCACTTT | CASSSRQGSTESPLHF
. | TRBD1 | TRBJ1-4 | TRBV28 | 18 | TGTGCCAGCAGTTTAGGACAGGGAGGCTTGGCAACTAATGAAAAACTGTTTTTT | CASSLGQGGLATNEKLFF
. | . | TRBJ2-3 | TRBV1 | 16 | TGCACCAGCAGCAAGATGCGGCGGGAGGGCACAGATACGCAGTATTTT | CTSSKMRREGTDTQYF
. | . | TRBJ2-7 | TRBV7-8 | 14 | TGTGCCAGCAGCTTAGCTGGGGCGGACTACGAGCAGTACTTC | CASSLAGADYEQYF
. | . | TRBJ1-6 | TRBV25-1 | 17 | TGTGCCAGCAGTGGCACCCATATGAGCTCCTATAATTCACCCCTCCACTTT | CASSGTHMSSYNSPLHF
few | . | TRBJ1-5 | TRBV28 | 14 | TGTGCCAGCAGTTTTTTGGGCTTCAATCAGCCCCAGCATTTT | CASSFLGFNQPQHF
. | . | TRBJ1-4 | TRBV18 | 15 | TGTGCCAGCTCACCACCGCAAGCGATTAATGAAAAACTGTTTTTT | CASSPPQAINEKLFF
. | . | TRBJ1-3 | TRBV5-1 | 15 | TGCGCCAGCAGCTTGGGACAGGTCTCTGGAAACACCATATATTTT | CASSLGQVSGNTIYF
. | TRBD1 | TRBJ1-5 | TRBV25-1 | 14 | TGTGCCACCACAGGGGATGGGAGCAATCAGCCCCAGCATTTT | CATTGDGSNQPQHF
. | . | TRBJ2-4 | TRBV9 | 15 | TGTGCCAGCAGCGCTTGGGCAGACGCCAAAAACATTCAGTACTTC | CASSAWADAKNIQYF
. | . | TRBJ1-4 | TRBV19 | 15 | TGTGCCAGTAGTATAGGCGGGGCAACTAATGAAAAACTGTTTTTT | CASSIGGATNEKLFF
. | . | TRBJ2-2 | TRBV28 | 16 | TGTGCCAGCAGTCTCTACGACAGGATGAACACCGGGGAGCTGTTTTTT | CASSLYDRMNTGELFF
. | . | TRBJ2-5 | TRBV6-5 | 13 | TGTGCCAGCAGGGGAAGTGGGGAGGAGACCCAGTACTTC | CASRGSGEETQYF
. | . | TRBJ1-1 | TRBV28 | 15 | TGTGCCAGTGGCGGGTTGATGAGCTTGAACACTGAAGCTTTCTTT | CASGGLMSLNTEAFF
. | . | TRBJ1-6 | TRBV27 | 13 | TGTGCCAGCAGTCCCGGGGGGGGATCACCCCTCCACTTT | CASSPGGGSPLHF
. | . | TRBJ1-2 | TRBV9 | 13 | TGTGCCAGCAGCCTTGAGGGGGAGGGTGGCTACACCTTC | CASSLEGEGGYTF
. | TRBD2 | TRBJ2-3 | TRBV19 | 15 | TGTGCCAGTACCCCGACTAGCGGGACAACAGATACGCAGTATTTT | CASTPTSGTTDTQYF
. | TRBD1 | TRBJ1-2 | TRBV27 | 15 | TGTGCCAGCAGTTCCCGGGACAGCTCTAACTATGGCTACACCTTC | CASSSRDSSNYGYTF
. | . | TRBJ2-4 | TRBV4-2 | 17 | TGTGCCAGCAGCCAAACATCAAAATCGCTAGCCAAAAACATTCAGTACTTC | CASSQTSKSLAKNIQYF
. | TRBD1 | TRBJ1-1 | TRBV28 | 16 | TGTGCCAGCAGTCCGGGACAGGGGTTGGGGGACACTGAAGCTTTCTTT | CASSPGQGLGDTEAFF
. | TRBD2 | TRBJ2-3 | TRBV7-9 | 15 | TGTGCCAGCAGCTCGGGACTAGCGGGAGTGGATACGCAGTATTTT | CASSSGLAGVDTQYF
. | TRBD2 | TRBJ2-5 | TRBV6-4 | 14 | TGTGCCAGCAGCGTCTGGACTAGCCTGGGGACCCAGTACTTC | CASSVWTSLGTQYF
. | . | TRBJ2-5 | TRBV11-2 | 15 | TGTGCCAGCAGATCGGGGGAGGCCTCGGGAGAGACCCAGTACTTC | CASRSGEASGETQYF
. | . | TRBJ1-1 | TRBV28 | 12 | TGTGCCAGCAGATCAGGGAATACTGAAGCTTTCTTT | CASRSGNTEAFF
. | TRBD1 | TRBJ2-1 | TRBV19 | 16 | TGTGCCAGTAGTAAGGGGGCGGAGCGGTTCTACAATGAGCAGTTCTTC | CASSKGAERFYNEQFF
. | TRBD2 | TRBJ2-3 | TRBV5-4 | 16 | TGTGCCAGCAGCGTACGACTAGCGGGGAGCACAGATACGCAGTATTTT | CASSVRLAGSTDTQYF
few | . | TRBJ2-5 | TRBV15 | 12 | TGTGCCACCAGCATCGGAGTTGAAGACCAGTACTTC | CATSIGVEDQYF
. | . | TRBJ1-2 | TRBV28 | 15 | TGTGCCAGCAGTTTGGTACAGGTGGATAACTATGGCTACACCTTC | CASSLVQVDNYGYTF
. | TRBD2 | TRBJ2-5 | TRBV25-1 | 16 | TGTGCCAGCAGTGAAGACTGGGGGGGAGACGGAGAGACCCAGTACTTC | CASSEDWGGDGETQYF
. | TRBD1 | TRBJ2-5 | TRBV2 | 16 | TGTGCCAGCAGTCCTCCCGGGACAGGGACCCAAGAGACCCAGTACTTC | CASSPPGTGTQETQYF
. | . | TRBJ1-3 | TRBV28 | 13 | TGTGCCAGCAGTTTGTCCATTGGAAACACCATATATTTT | CASSLSIGNTIYF
. | TRBD2 | TRBJ2-5 | TRBV7-8 | 15 | TGTGCCAGCAGCCCTCGCGGGGGGCAGAAGGAGACCCAGTACTTC | CASSPRGGQKETQYF
once | TRBD1 | TRBJ1-1 | TRBV20-1 | 11 | TGCAGTGCTGAGAGACAGGGGGAAGCTTTCTTT | CSAERQGEAFF
. | TRBD1 | TRBJ1-3 | TRBV28 | 14 | TGTGCCAGCAGTTTGACAGGGGGTAGGGACACCATATATTTT | CASSLTGGRDTIYF
few | TRBD1 | TRBJ1-2 | TRBV6-1 | 14 | TGTGCCAGCAGTGAAGGGACAGGGGGCTATGGCTACACCTTC | CASSEGTGGYGYTF
. | TRBD2 | TRBJ2-7 | TRBV27 | 15 | TGTGCCAGCAGTTTGGAGGCTAGCGGGAGAGGGGAGCAGTACTTC | CASSLEASGRGEQYF
. | . | TRBJ2-7 | TRBV7-9 | 13 | TGTGCCAGCAGCTCCAGGGGGGCCTACGAGCAGTACTTC | CASSSRGAYEQYF
once | . | TRBJ1-2 | TRBV24-1 | 15 | TGTGCCACCAGTGATTTTCGGGGAGAAATGGCTGGCTACACCTTC | CATSDFRGEMAGYTF
. | . | TRBJ2-5 | TRBV18 | 15 | TGTGCCAGCTCACCTCCACAGGGAGAACGAGAGACCCAGTACTTC | CASSPPQGERETQYF
. | . | TRBJ2-4 | TRBV6-5 | 16 | TGTGCCAGCAGTTCCGACATTTTACTAGCCAAAAACATTCAGTACTTC | CASSSDILLAKNIQYF
. | . | TRBJ1-3 | TRBV13 | 13 | TGTGCCAGCAGTTACGAGGCAGGGCGCTACATATATTTT | CASSYEAGRYIYF
. | . | TRBJ2-4 | TRBV7-9 | 16 | TGTGCCAGCAGCTTAGGACAGGGACTAGCCAAAAACATTCAGTACTTC | CASSLGQGLAKNIQYF
once | TRBD1 | TRBJ2-2 | TRBV5-4 | 19 | TGTGCCAGCAGCCCCGGGGCCGGGACAGGAGGTTCTAGCACCGGGGAGCTGTTTTTT | CASSPGAGTGGSSTGELFF
. | . | TRBJ1-1 | TRBV5-1 | 14 | TGCGCCAGCAGCTTACAACTAAAGAACACTGAAGCTTTCTTT | CASSLQLKNTEAFF
. | TRBD1 | TRBJ2-5 | TRBV24-1 | 13 | TGTGCCACCAGTCCAGGGGGCCCGGAGACCCAGTACTTC | CATSPGGPETQYF
. | . | TRBJ2-1 | TRBV30 | 14 | TGTGCCTGGAGGGGAGTAGTCTCCTACAATGAGCAGTTCTTC | CAWRGVVSYNEQFF
. | . | TRBJ1-5 | TRBV19 | 14 | TGTGCCAGTAGTATTCTCGGGTCAAGTCAGCCCCAGCATTTT | CASSILGSSQPQHF
. | TRBD2 | TRBJ2-3 | TRBV7-3 | 15 | TGTGCCAGCAGCCCGGGAGGACAAGGCACAGATACGCAGTATTTT | CASSPGGQGTDTQYF
. | . | TRBJ1-1 | TRBV6-1 | 18 | TGTGCCAGCAGTAAAGAAGCCGTCGGGGGGGACCCGAACACTGAAGCTTTCTTT | CASSKEAVGGDPNTEAFF